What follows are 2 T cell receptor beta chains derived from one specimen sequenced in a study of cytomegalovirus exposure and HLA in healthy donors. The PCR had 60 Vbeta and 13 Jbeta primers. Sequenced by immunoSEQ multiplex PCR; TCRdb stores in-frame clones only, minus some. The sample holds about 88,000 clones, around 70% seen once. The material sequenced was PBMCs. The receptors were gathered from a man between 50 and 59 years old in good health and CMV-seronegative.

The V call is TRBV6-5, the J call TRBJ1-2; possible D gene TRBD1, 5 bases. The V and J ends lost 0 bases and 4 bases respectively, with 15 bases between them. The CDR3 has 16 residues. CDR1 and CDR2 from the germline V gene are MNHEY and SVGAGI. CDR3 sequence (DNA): TGTGCCAGCAGTTACTCATCCGCAGGGTACGCCTATGGCTACACCTTC. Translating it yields CASSYSSAGYAYGYTF.

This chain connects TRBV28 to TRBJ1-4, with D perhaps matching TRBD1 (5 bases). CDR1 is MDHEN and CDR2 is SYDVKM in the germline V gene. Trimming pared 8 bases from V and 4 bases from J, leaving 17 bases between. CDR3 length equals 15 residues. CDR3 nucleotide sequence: TGTGCCAGCGCCGTCGGAGGGGACCTTAATGAAAAACTGTTTTTT. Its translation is CASAVGGDLNEKLFF.